Presented here are 22 T cell receptor beta chains from one specimen sequenced in a study of metastatic and nonmetastatic thyroid tumors. MiXCR reprocessed the PCR reads for TCRdb. The table shows fewer than 5,500 clones, with around 37% occurring only once. Thyroid surgery was preceded by no treatment in any patient. Sequenced input: adjacent normal tissue. These receptor sequences come from a female donor with papillary thyroid cancer or a benign thyroid nodule (not recorded which). Some clones in this sample may be carry-over from other donors' samples.

For this clone: Lacking the conserved final phenylalanine or tryptophan, this CDR3 likely reflects a read error. No DNA is shown, since the ends of the CDR3 on it are uncertain; the CDR3 is the one TCRdb lists. V and J are TRBV20-1 and TRBJ2-5. Germline CDR1 and CDR2: DFQATT and SNEGSKA (reference sequence). The CDR3 totals 9 residues, both ends included. The CDR3 spells CSARESQDI.

The rearrangement uses TRBV12-3 or TRBV12-4 and TRBJ1-2, with TRBD1 matching over 12 bases. The ends lost 5 bases at V and 6 bases at J; junction bases unmatched: 4. This CDR3 comprises 14 residues. Here the CDR3 DNA reads TGTGCCAGCAGTCCGGGACAGGGGGCTCATGGCTACACCTTC. Translating it yields CASSPGQGAHGYTF.

This clone is categorized as large (0.1 to 1%). The chain combines TRBV20-1 with TRBJ2-5, with TRBD2 matching over 10 bases. Trimming at V came to 5 bases and at J to 1 base, leaving 7 bases not matched to a gene. The CDR3 runs 15 residues. Germline V gene lookup returns CDR1 DFQATT and CDR2 SNEGSKA (reference sequence). Here the CDR3 DNA reads TGCAGTGCTCCCGGGACTAGCGTAGGCCAAGAGACCCAGTACTTC. Protein sequence: CSAPGTSVGQETQYF.

The gene calls are TRBV21-1 and TRBJ2-3; TRBD2 is taken as the D call from the table, unchecked against the DNA. TRBV21-1 has pseudogene status. This CDR3 is 18 amino acids long. The CDR3 loop reads CASSATSGRAFNADTQYF. The CDR3 DNA reads TGTGCCAGCAGTGCTACTAGCGGGAGGGCCTTCAACGCAGATACGCAGTATTTT.

The rearrangement links TRBV20-1 to TRBJ1-5, with 10 bases that match TRBD1. With V trimmed by 0 bases and J by 1 base, 12 bases remained unmatched. Germline V CDR1 and CDR2: DFQATT, SNEGSKA (reference sequence). CDR3 length: 19 amino acids. The CDR3 sequence is CSARDFETGGSGSNQPQHF. CDR3 coding DNA: TGCAGTGCTAGAGATTTCGAGACAGGGGGCTCGGGGAGCAATCAGCCCCAGCATTTT.

The CDR3 DNA is TGTGCCAGCAGCCCACTGGTACACTCTTCTAACTATGGCTACACCTTC. Encoded protein: CASSPLVHSSNYGYTF. The chain combines TRBV9 with TRBJ1-2; no reliable D call. Germline CDR1 and CDR2: SGDLS and YYNGEE. The CDR3 loop spans 16 amino acids. V lost 4 bases to trimming and J lost 0 bases, with 16 bases between them.

This chain links TRBV10-1 with TRBJ2-2; a weak D match, TRBD1 (6 bases). The CDR3 covers 14 residues. Trimming took 9 bases from V and 2 from J, leaving 13 bases between them. Per the germline V gene, CDR1 is WNHNN and CDR2 is SYGVQD (reference sequence). The CDR3: CASSGTSNTGELFF. The CDR3 DNA follows: TGCGCCAGTTCCGGGACAAGTAACACCGGGGAGCTGTTTTTT.

The chain is built from TRBV5-5 and TRBJ2-2; TRBD1 agrees at 7 bases. The V gene end was trimmed by 9 bases and the J gene end by 0 bases; junction bases not matched to a gene: 11. This CDR3 comprises 16 residues. In germline, CDR1 is SGHKS, CDR2 YYEKEE (reference sequence). The CDR3 loop is CATQLRTGANTGELFF. CDR3 coding DNA: TGTGCCACCCAGCTACGGACAGGAGCGAACACCGGGGAGCTGTTTTTT. The variable domain in full, completed from reference TRBV5-5 and TRBJ2-2, reads DAGVTQSPTHLIKTRGQQVTLRCSPISGHKSVSWYQQVLGQGPQFIFQYYEKEERGRGNFPDRFSARQFPNYSSELNVNALLLGDSALYLCATQLRTGANTGELFFGEGSRLTVL.

This clone has just a few counts. V is TRBV19 and J is TRBJ2-3; 11 nucleotides match TRBD2. The germline gives CDR1 LNHDA, CDR2 SQIVND (reference sequence). The V gene end was trimmed by 9 bases and the J gene end by 0 bases; junction bases not matched to a gene: 2. The CDR3 covers 14 residues. Here the CDR3 DNA reads TGTGCCAGCGGACTAGCGGGTAGCACAGATACGCAGTATTTT. Translation: CASGLAGSTDTQYF.

By sample share, this clone is medium-sized (0.01 to 0.1%). V is TRBV19 and J is TRBJ1-1; 7 bases are shared with TRBD1. V lost 5 bases and J lost 4; bases outside the gene matches: 16. Per germline, CDR1 LNHDA and CDR2 SQIVND (reference sequence). This CDR3 region has 17 residues. The CDR3 here is CASSPPWGGTESTEAFF. The DNA for the CDR3 is TGTGCCAGTAGTCCGCCCTGGGGGGGGACAGAGTCCACTGAAGCTTTCTTT.

The chain joins TRBV6-6 to TRBJ2-7; tentatively, D is TRBD1 (5 bases). The ends were cut back, 1 base at V and 0 bases at J, with 10 bases in the middle. The CDR3 loop spans 15 amino acids. Per the germline V gene, CDR1 is MNHNY and CDR2 is SVGAGI (reference sequence). The CDR3 here is CASSYLGPNSYEQYF. CDR3 DNA sequence: TGTGCCAGCAGTTACTTGGGGCCAAACTCCTACGAGCAGTACTTC.

This rearrangement joins TRBV12-3 or TRBV12-4 to TRBJ1-3; weak D call: TRBD1 (6 bases). V lost 3 bases and J lost 8, with 14 bases in between. The CDR3 spans 14 residues. The CDR3 reads CASSLAGAAHTIYF. The CDR3 DNA reads TGTGCCAGCAGTTTGGCGGGGGCCGCGCACACCATATATTTT.

V usage is TRBV7-6 and J usage is TRBJ2-5; no clear D. The CDR3 loop spans 13 amino acids. With 5 bases removed from V and 1 base from J, the gap between germline ends came to 8 bases. Germline V gene data show CDR1 as SGHVS and CDR2 as FNYEAQ. CDR3 sequence: CASSPLRQETQYF. CDR3 nucleotides: TGTGCCAGCAGCCCTCTCCGCCAAGAGACCCAGTACTTC.

This sequence joins TRBV6-5 and TRBJ2-2, with TRBD1 matching over 8 bases. The CDR3 runs 14 residues. Germline CDR1 MNHEY, CDR2 SVGAGI. V shed 0 bases, J shed 7 bases, and the junction held 1 base outside the gene matches. Here the CDR3 reads CASSYSTGVGELFF. The CDR3 DNA reads as TGTGCCAGCAGTTACTCGACAGGGGTCGGGGAGCTGTTTTTT.

This clone was recorded only once. The chain joins TRBV4-1 to TRBJ1-2, with D perhaps TRBD1 (6 bases). V shed 1 base and J shed 4 bases, with 13 bases lying between them. The germline V gene encodes CDR1 MGHRA and CDR2 YSYEKL. There are 15 residues in the CDR3. CDR3 in amino acids: CASSQASGQFYGYTF. The CDR3 nucleotides read TGCGCCAGCAGCCAAGCCTCCGGACAGTTCTATGGCTACACCTTC.

The genes are TRBV2 and TRBJ2-7; possible D gene TRBD1, 6 bases. Germline V gives CDR1 SNHLY, CDR2 FYNNEI. The CDR3 is 12 residues long. The V gene lost 6 bases and the J gene lost 6 bases, with 12 bases spanning the gap. CDR3 nucleotides: TGTGCCAGCAGGAGGACAGTGACCGAGCAGTACTTC. Amino acid sequence: CASRRTVTEQYF.

This clone showed up just a few times. This sequence joins TRBV2 and TRBJ2-7; D is ambiguous. Trimming removed 6 bases from V and 3 bases from J, with 6 bases in between. The CDR3 length is 11 residues. Germline V gives CDR1 SNHLY, CDR2 FYNNEI. The CDR3 nucleotides are TGTGCCAGCAGAGGGTACTACGAGCAGTACTTC. It specifies CASRGYYEQYF.

J is TRBJ1-4 and V is TRBV2; weak D call: TRBD1 (5 bases). V lost 5 bases and J lost 3, with 10 bases in between. The CDR3 has 14 residues. CDR1 and CDR2 (germline): SNHLY, FYNNEI. DNA for the CDR3: TGTGCCAGCAGTAGAGGAGGGGCTAATGAAAAACTGTTTTTT. Translated, it gives CASSRGGANEKLFF.

This clone came up a few times. This chain uses TRBV25-1 with TRBJ1-6, with 7 nucleotides matching TRBD1. Trimming at V came to 2 bases and at J to 1 base, leaving 2 bases not matched to a gene. Germline V gene lookup returns CDR1 MGHDK and CDR2 SYGVNS. The CDR3 is 16 amino acids. The CDR3: CASSEQGVSYNSPLHF. The CDR3 nucleotides are TGTGCCAGCAGTGAACAGGGGGTATCCTATAATTCACCCCTCCACTTT.

This rearrangement joins TRBV20-1 to TRBJ2-6; D is unresolved. This CDR3 spans 13 amino acids. V was pared by 0 bases and J by 4 bases, with 4 bases between. CDR1 DFQATT and CDR2 SNEGSKA come from the germline V gene (reference sequence). For the CDR3, the DNA is TGCAGTGCTAGAGATACGGGGGCCAACGTCCTGACTTTC. This sequence encodes CSARDTGANVLTF.

The gene calls are TRBV6-2 or TRBV6-3 and TRBJ1-2, with 8 nucleotides matching TRBD1. The CDR3 sequence is 15 residues long. CDR1 MNHEY and CDR2 SVGEGT come from the germline V gene. J gave up 7 bases and V 2 bases, and 9 bases lay outside the gene matches. The CDR3 DNA follows: TGTGCCAGCAGTTACGCCGGGCAGGGGGCTAGTGGCTACACCTTC. Translation gives CASSYAGQGASGYTF.

This clone has more than one count but fewer than ten. This rearrangement joins TRBV28 to TRBJ1-1; D remains unclear. The V end lost 2 bases, the J end lost 0 bases, and 7 bases lay between the germline ends. The V gene's germline CDR1 is MDHEN and CDR2 SYDVKM. The CDR3 has 14 amino acids. CDR3 in DNA: TGTGCCAGCAGTTTAAGGCCGCTGAACACTGAAGCTTTCTTT. Translating it yields CASSLRPLNTEAFF.